This T cell receptor beta chain was retrieved from a study of T-cell memory formation after mild COVID-19. Overall study: Largely donor-specific TCR clusters were found.

TCRdb re-called the 5' RACE reads with MiXCR, one entry per CDR3 protein. The repertoire holds roughly 340,000 distinct CDR3 sequences, with 20% to 25% as singletons. This clonotype was seen a few times. Its antigen is unknown. General observations from the study: Some responding clones appeared in pre-infection memory, suggesting cross-reactive memory joined. Unconfirmed was the SARS-CoV-2 specificity of second-wave clones that peaked on day 37.

The V and J ends lost 6 bases and 1 base, in that order; junction bases with no gene match: 10. The germline CDR1 and CDR2 sequences are DFQATT and SNEGSKA (reference sequence). This CDR3 has 15 amino acids. The TCR was taken from a man younger than 35 who had mild COVID-19 (a few samples of this study predate the infection). Cell type and time point are not known. J is TRBJ2-5 and V is TRBV20-1, with 8 bases lining up with TRBD2. The sequenced sample was PBMCs or a T cell subset sorted from them (not recorded which). CDR3 sequence: CSAPNPAGGQETQYF. In nucleotides, the CDR3 is TGCAGTGCCCCAAATCCCGCGGGGGGCCAAGAGACCCAGTACTTC.